The entry that follows covers one T cell receptor beta chain sequence. Its antigen is unknown. This record comes from a study of a mutant IDH1 vaccine in newly diagnosed glioma. Study details: At week 35 came visit V12, and visit V13 followed at week 47. Study-level results: Most patients, around 94%, showed vaccine-induced immune responses.

Regarding time point: week 35, safety follow-up. Vaccination comprised doses that each held 300 ug of mutant IDH1 20-mer peptide, plus topical imiquimod. J gave up 1 base and V 6 bases, and 4 bases lay outside the gene matches. The CDR3 contains 14 residues. CDR1 and CDR2 from the germline V gene are SQVTM and ANQGSEA. Generated by immunoSEQ multiplex PCR, the TCRdb table keeps only in-frame clones and is missing some. The data hold 30,000 to 40,000 clones, with about four fifths observed a single time. Sequences were derived from PBMCs, sampled from a glioma patient whose treatment included an IDH1 peptide vaccine. The clonotype originates from a man between 35 and 55 years old with glioma. Some clones in this sample may be carry-over from other donors' samples. The chain carries TRBV29-1 and TRBJ2-1, with 9 bases aligning to TRBD1. CDR3 loop: CSVLTGGSYNEQFF. The CDR3 DNA follows: TGCAGCGTCCTGACAGGGGGTTCCTACAATGAGCAGTTCTTC.